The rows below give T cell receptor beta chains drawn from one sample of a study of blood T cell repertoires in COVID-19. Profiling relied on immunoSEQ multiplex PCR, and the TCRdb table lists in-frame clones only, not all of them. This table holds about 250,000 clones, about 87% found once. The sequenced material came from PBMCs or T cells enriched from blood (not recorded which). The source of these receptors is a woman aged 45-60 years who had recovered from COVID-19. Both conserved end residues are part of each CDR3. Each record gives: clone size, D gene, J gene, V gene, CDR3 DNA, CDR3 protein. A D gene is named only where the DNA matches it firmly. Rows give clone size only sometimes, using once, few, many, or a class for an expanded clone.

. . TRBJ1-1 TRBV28 TGTGCCAGCAGTCCGAGACAGATGAACACTGAAGCTTTCTTT CASSPRQMNTEAFF
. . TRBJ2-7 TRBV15 TGTGCCACCAGCAGAGGGTACACCTACGAGCAGTACTTC CATSRGYTYEQYF
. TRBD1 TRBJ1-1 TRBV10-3 TGTGCCATCAGATCCGGGACAGGGGCTGGGAGCACTGAAGCTTTCTTT CAIRSGTGAGSTEAFF
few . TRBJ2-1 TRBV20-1 TGCAGTGCGCCGTCGGTGGGGGCGCAGTTCTTC CSAPSVGAQFF
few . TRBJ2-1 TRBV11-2 TGTGCCAGCAGACACCCTAGCGAGGGAAACTCCTACAATGAGCAGTTCTTC CASRHPSEGNSYNEQFF
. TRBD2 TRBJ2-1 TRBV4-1 TGCGCCAGCAGCCAACCAATCCCCTGGGGGGGCTCCTACAATGAGCAGTTCTTC CASSQPIPWGGSYNEQFF
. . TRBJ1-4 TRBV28 TGTGCCAGCAGTTTAGAGGGGGTGGGTGAAAAACTGTTTTTT CASSLEGVGEKLFF
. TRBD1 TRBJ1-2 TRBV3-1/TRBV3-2 TGTGCCAGCAGCAGACAGGGGGCGGGTGGCTACACCTTC CASSRQGAGGYTF
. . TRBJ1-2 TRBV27 TGTGCCAGCAGCCCGAGGAGGGGCTACACCTTC CASSPRRGYTF
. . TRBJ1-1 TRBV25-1 TGTGCCAGCAGTTTCCAGACGGGCACTGAAGCTTTCTTT CASSFQTGTEAFF
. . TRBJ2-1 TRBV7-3 TGTGCCAGCAGCTTACTAGGTGATCTGAGCTCCTACAATGAGCAGTTCTTC CASSLLGDLSSYNEQFF
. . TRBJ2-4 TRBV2 TGTGCCAGCAGTGATTTAGAGGGTTCCATTCAGTACTTC CASSDLEGSIQYF
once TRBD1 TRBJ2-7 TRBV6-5 TGTGCCAGCAGTTACGGACAGGGTTGGGTCTACGAGCAGTACTTC CASSYGQGWVYEQYF
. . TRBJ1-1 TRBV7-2 TGTGCCAGCAGCTTATATGCAGAGAACACTGAAGCTTTCTTT CASSLYAENTEAFF
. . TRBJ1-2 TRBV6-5 TGTGCCAGCAGTTTAACAGGCGACGGTATCTATGGCTACACCTTC CASSLTGDGIYGYTF
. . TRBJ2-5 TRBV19 TGTACTCATAGGGTAGGCCAGCGGGCCGAGACCCAGTACTTC CTHRVGQRAETQYF
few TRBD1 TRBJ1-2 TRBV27 TGTGCCAGCAGTAAAGACAGGGGGCGTGGCTACACCTTC CASSKDRGRGYTF
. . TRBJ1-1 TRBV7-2 TGTGCCAGCAGCTTAGGGCACAGTCTGAACACTGAAGCTTTCTTT CASSLGHSLNTEAFF
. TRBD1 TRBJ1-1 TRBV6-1 TGTGCCAGCAGTGAATATGGCAGGGGGCGCACTGAAGCTTTCTTT CASSEYGRGRTEAFF
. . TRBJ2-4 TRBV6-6 TGTGCCAGCAGTTACTTGCAGGGCGTCAAAAACATTCAGTACTTC CASSYLQGVKNIQYF
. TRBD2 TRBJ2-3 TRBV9 TGTGCCAGCAGCGACGGGTGGACTAGCGGGAGTACTGGGACAGATACGCAGTATTTT CASSDGWTSGSTGTDTQYF
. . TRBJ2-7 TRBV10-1 TGCGCCAGCAGGATTCCCGCACCTTCTAGAGAGCAGTACTTC CASRIPAPSREQYF
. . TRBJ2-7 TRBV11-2 TGTGCCAGCAGCTTCGGATCCGGGTCGTACGAGCAGTACTTC CASSFGSGSYEQYF
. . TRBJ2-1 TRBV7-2 TGTGCCAGCAGCCCCGGGAGTACGAGGCAGTTCTTC CASSPGSTRQFF
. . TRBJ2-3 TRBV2 TGTGCCAGCAGTCAGGGGATGGTAGATACGCAGTATTTT CASSQGMVDTQYF